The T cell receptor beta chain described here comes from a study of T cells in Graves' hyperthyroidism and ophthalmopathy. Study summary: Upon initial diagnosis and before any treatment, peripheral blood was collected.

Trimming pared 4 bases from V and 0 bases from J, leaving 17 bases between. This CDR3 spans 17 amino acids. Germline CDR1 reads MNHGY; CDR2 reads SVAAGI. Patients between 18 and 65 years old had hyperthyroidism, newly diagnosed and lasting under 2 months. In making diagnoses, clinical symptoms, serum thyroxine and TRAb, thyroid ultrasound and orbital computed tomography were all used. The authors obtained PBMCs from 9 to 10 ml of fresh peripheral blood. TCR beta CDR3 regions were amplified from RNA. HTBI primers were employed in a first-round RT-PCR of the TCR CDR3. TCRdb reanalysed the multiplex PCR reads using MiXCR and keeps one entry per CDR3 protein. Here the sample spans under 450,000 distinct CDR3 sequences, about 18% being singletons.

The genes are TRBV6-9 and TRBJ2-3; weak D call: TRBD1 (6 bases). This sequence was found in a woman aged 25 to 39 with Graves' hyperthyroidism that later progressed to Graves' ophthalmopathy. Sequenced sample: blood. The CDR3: CASSSPGVTGSTDTQYF. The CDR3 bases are TGTGCCAGCAGTTCCCCCGGGGTAACAGGGAGCACAGATACGCAGTATTTT.